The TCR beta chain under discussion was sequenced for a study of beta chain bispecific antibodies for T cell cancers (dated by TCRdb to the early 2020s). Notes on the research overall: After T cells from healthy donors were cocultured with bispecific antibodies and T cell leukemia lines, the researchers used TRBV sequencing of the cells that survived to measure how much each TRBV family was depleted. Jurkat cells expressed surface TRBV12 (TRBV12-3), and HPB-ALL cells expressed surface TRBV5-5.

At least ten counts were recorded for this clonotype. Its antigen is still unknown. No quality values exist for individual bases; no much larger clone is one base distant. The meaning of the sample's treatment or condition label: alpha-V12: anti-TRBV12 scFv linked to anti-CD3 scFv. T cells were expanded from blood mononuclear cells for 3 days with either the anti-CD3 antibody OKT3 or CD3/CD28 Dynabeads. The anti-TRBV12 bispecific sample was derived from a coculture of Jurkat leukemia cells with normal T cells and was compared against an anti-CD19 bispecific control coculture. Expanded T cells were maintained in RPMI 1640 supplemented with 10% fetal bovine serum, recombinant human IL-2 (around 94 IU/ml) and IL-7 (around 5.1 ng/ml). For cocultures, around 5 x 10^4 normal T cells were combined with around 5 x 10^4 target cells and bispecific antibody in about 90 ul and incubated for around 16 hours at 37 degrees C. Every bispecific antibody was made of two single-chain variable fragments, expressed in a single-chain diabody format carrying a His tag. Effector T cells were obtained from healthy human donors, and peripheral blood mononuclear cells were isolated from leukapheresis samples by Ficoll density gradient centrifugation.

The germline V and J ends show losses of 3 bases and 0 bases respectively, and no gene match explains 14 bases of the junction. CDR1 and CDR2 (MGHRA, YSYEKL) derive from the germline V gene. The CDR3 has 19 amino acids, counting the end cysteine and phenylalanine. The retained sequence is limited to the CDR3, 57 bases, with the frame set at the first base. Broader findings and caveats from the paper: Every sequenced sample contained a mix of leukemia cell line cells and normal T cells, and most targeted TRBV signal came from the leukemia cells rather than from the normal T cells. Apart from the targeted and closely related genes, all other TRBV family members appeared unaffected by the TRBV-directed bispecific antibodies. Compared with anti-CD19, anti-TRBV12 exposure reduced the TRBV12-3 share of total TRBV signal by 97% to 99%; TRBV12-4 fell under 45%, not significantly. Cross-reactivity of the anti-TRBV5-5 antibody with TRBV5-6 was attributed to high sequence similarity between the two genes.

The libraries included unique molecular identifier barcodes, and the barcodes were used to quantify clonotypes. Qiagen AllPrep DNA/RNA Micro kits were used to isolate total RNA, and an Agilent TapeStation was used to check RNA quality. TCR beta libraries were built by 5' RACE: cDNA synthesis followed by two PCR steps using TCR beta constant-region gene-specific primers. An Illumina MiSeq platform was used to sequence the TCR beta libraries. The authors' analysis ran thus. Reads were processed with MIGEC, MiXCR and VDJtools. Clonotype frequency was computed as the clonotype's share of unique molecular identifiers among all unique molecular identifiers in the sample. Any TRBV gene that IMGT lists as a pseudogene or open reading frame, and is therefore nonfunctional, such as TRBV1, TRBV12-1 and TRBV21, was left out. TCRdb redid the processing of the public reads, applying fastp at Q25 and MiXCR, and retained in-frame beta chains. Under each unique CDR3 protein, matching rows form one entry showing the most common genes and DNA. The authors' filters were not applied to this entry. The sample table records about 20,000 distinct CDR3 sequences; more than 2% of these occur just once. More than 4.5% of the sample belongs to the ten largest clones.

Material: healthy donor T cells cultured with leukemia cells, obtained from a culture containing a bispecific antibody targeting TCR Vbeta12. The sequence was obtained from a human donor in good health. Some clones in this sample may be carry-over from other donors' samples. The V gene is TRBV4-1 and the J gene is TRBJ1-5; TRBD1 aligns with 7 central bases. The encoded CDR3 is CASSQRTGDFANSNQPQHF. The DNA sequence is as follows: TGCGCCAGCAGCCAGAGGACAGGAGACTTCGCAAATAGCAATCAGCCCCAGCATTTT.